The 22 T cell receptor beta chains below come from one sample, sequenced in a study of blood T cell repertoires in COVID-19. Assay: immunoSEQ multiplex PCR; the TCRdb copy retains only in-frame clones and omits some. The sample lists roughly 70,000 clones, approximately 90% occurring once. The sequenced sample was peripheral blood. These TCRs come from a human donor in a cohort sampled during active COVID-19.

The rearrangement uses TRBV2 and TRBJ1-5; D is ambiguous. Per the germline V gene, CDR1 is SNHLY and CDR2 is FYNNEI. V gave up 4 bases and J gave up 0 bases, with 10 bases separating them. The CDR3 loop spans 15 amino acids. CDR3 loop: CASSAFPGSNQPQHF. The CDR3 bases are TGTGCCAGCAGTGCGTTTCCAGGTAGCAATCAGCCCCAGCATTTT.

V usage is TRBV12-3 or TRBV12-4 and J usage is TRBJ1-3; D is uncertain. CDR3 length: 13 residues. Deletions cut 4 bases from V and 0 bases from J, with 4 bases between. CDR3 nucleotides: TGTGCCAGCAGTTGGAGCTCTGGAAACACCATATATTTT. Translating gives CASSWSSGNTIYF.

The rearrangement links TRBV19 to TRBJ1-4, with TRBD1 matching over 7 bases. The CDR3 has 15 residues. V lost 5 bases and J lost 4; bases outside the gene matches: 7. Germline-derived CDR1 and CDR2 are LNHDA and SQIVND (reference sequence). The CDR3 coding sequence is TGTGCCAGTAGTCCCCGGCAGGGGGGTAATGAAAAACTGTTTTTT. Translation gives CASSPRQGGNEKLFF.

The J gene is TRBJ2-2, the V gene TRBV6-1; TRBD1 aligns across 9 bases. This CDR3 spans 17 amino acids. In germline, CDR1 is MNHNS, CDR2 SASEGT. V was pared by 0 bases and J by 3 bases, with 5 bases of the junction left unmatched. The CDR3 sequence is CASSEAGTGTHTGELFF. The CDR3 DNA reads TGTGCCAGCAGTGAAGCTGGGACAGGGACGCACACCGGGGAGCTGTTTTTT.

The chain joins TRBV9 to TRBJ2-1; 8 bases are shared with TRBD2. Germline V gives CDR1 SGDLS, CDR2 YYNGEE. CDR3 length: 17 amino acids. J gave up 2 bases and V 0 bases, and 7 bases lay outside the gene matches. CDR3 in DNA: TGTGCCAGCAGCGTAGATCAGGCGGGGGGCCCCTACAATGAGCAGTTCTTC. This codes for CASSVDQAGGPYNEQFF.

This clone has more than one count but fewer than ten. V gene TRBV30 combines with J gene TRBJ1-1; tentative D call: TRBD1 (5 bases). The germline V gene encodes CDR1 GTSNPN and CDR2 SVGIG (reference sequence). CDR3 size: 11 residues. V lost 7 bases, J lost 10 bases, and 16 bases lay in between. For the CDR3, the DNA is TGTGCCTCTTACCTCGGGGGAGGAGCTTTCTTT. Encoded protein: CASYLGGGAFF.

The CDR3 loop is CASSDVGAGGWDEQFF. CDR3 nucleotides: TGTGCCAGCAGTGACGTCGGAGCGGGGGGCTGGGATGAGCAGTTCTTC. The chain couples TRBV2 to TRBJ2-1; 9 positions agree with TRBD2. V lost 3 bases, J lost 8 bases, and 11 bases stayed unmatched. Germline CDR1 SNHLY, CDR2 FYNNEI. The CDR3 is 16 amino acids.

The rearrangement uses TRBV7-9 and TRBJ2-5; 9 nucleotides agree with TRBD1. CDR3 length equals 14 residues. V lost 3 bases to trimming and J lost 5 bases; unmatched junction nucleotides: 4. Looked up from germline, CDR1 is SEHNR and CDR2 is FQNEAQ (reference sequence). CDR3 sequence (DNA): TGTGCCAGCAGCTTGCGTGGACAGGGGGAGACCCAGTACTTC. It is translated as CASSLRGQGETQYF.

Worth noting for this clone: Germline and junction disagree at one end, which may indicate a read error. This chain uses TRBV6-2 or TRBV6-3 with TRBJ2-1; 8 bases match TRBD1. The length of the CDR3 is 18 residues. Germline assignment: CDR1 MNHEY and CDR2 SVGEGT. The CDR3 sequence: CASSNSVGQGGFYNEQFF. The CDR3 region has the DNA TGTGCCAGCAGTAACTCGGTAGGACAGGGAGGCTTCTACAATGAGCAGTTCTTC.

The rearrangement links TRBV19 to TRBJ1-3, with a tentative D call TRBD1 (6 bases). V was trimmed by 6 bases and J by 4 bases, leaving 13 bases between them. Germline loops: CDR1 LNHDA, CDR2 SQIVND (reference sequence). CDR3 length: 14 residues. DNA for the CDR3: TGTGCCAGTAGCCCGGGGGGGCCCGGAAACACCATATATTTT. Its protein product is CASSPGGPGNTIYF.

This clone was counted only a few times. The gene calls are TRBV6-6 and TRBJ1-2; D might be TRBD1 (5 bases). Trimming stripped 1 base from V and 3 bases from J, with 15 bases between. This CDR3 comprises 16 residues. Germline values: CDR1 MNHNY, CDR2 SVGAGI (reference sequence). CDR3 sequence reads: CASSYYRVDSHYGYTF. CDR3 nucleotide sequence: TGTGCCAGCAGTTACTACCGGGTTGACAGTCACTATGGCTACACCTTC.

The rearrangement links TRBV7-9 to TRBJ1-2, with D perhaps matching TRBD1 (5 bases). Trimming shortened V by 5 bases and J by 6 bases, and 16 bases separated the two germline ends. CDR3 length equals 14 residues. CDR1 is SEHNR and CDR2 is FQNEAQ in the germline V gene (reference sequence). The CDR3 loop is CASSLIWQGNGYTF. The CDR3, as DNA: TGTGCCAGCAGCCTTATCTGGCAGGGAAATGGCTACACCTTC.

The CDR3 coding sequence is TGTGCCAGCAGCTTGCCCGCGGACAGGGGGCGTTTTTATAGTCAGCCCCAGCATTTT. Residues: CASSLPADRGRFYSQPQHF. V is TRBV5-6 and J is TRBJ1-5; 11 bases fit TRBD1. With V trimmed by 1 base and J by 6 bases, 15 bases remained unmatched. The CDR3 loop spans 19 amino acids. CDR1 and CDR2 (germline): SGHDT, YYEEEE.

This chain links TRBV7-9 with TRBJ2-7; perhaps TRBD1 as D (6 bases). The germline CDR1 and CDR2 sequences are SEHNR and FQNEAQ (reference sequence). The CDR3 runs to 16 residues. The V end was cut by 5 bases, the J end by 0 bases, with 17 bases between. The CDR3 reads CASSTDSLSSSYEQYF. In DNA form, the CDR3 reads TGTGCCAGCAGCACGGACAGTCTGTCAAGCTCCTACGAGCAGTACTTC.

A few counts support this clone. The V call is TRBV6-5, the J call TRBJ1-2; a possible D gene is TRBD1 (6 bases). The germline V gene encodes CDR1 MNHEY and CDR2 SVGAGI. The CDR3 sequence is 14 residues long. Trimming pared 9 bases from V and 1 base from J, leaving 15 bases between. Here the CDR3 DNA reads TGTGCCAGTACTGGTGGACAGAGTAACTATGGCTACACCTTC. Amino acids: CASTGGQSNYGYTF.

The chain combines TRBV7-6 with TRBJ2-5, with 12 positions matching TRBD2. This CDR3 contains 14 residues. Germline loops: CDR1 SGHVS, CDR2 FNYEAQ. Losses at the gene ends were 5 bases for V and 4 bases for J; bases not matched to a gene: 2. The CDR3 region is CASSPGLAGETQYF. CDR3 nucleotide sequence: TGTGCCAGCAGCCCGGGACTAGCGGGAGAGACCCAGTACTTC.

The V call is TRBV6-5, the J call TRBJ1-2; no clear D. The CDR3 length is 14 residues. With 5 bases removed from V and 2 bases from J, the gap between germline ends came to 12 bases. Germline V gene data show CDR1 as MNHEY and CDR2 as SVGAGI. The CDR3 nucleotides read TGTGCCAGCAGTCCGAGTGCGAGGAACTATGGCTACACCTTC. This encodes CASSPSARNYGYTF.

This clone was observed a single time. J is TRBJ2-7 and V is TRBV6-5; 8 bases map to TRBD1. There are 12 residues in the CDR3. V lost 7 bases to trimming and J lost 3 bases; unmatched junction nucleotides: 2. Germline loops: CDR1 MNHEY, CDR2 SVGAGI. CDR3 region: CASTTGDYEQYF. CDR3 DNA: TGTGCCAGCACGACAGGGGACTACGAGCAGTACTTC.

This clone turned up a few times. This chain links TRBV6-6 with TRBJ1-2; 8 bases are shared with TRBD1. J gave up 8 bases and V 7 bases, and 9 bases lay outside the gene matches. The CDR3 contains 13 residues. Germline-derived CDR1 and CDR2 are MNHNY and SVGAGI (reference sequence). The CDR3 reads CASTQDRALGYTF. CDR3 sequence (DNA): TGTGCCAGCACCCAGGACAGGGCCCTAGGCTACACCTTC.

The genes are TRBV7-9 and TRBJ1-2; 9 nucleotides align to TRBD1. CDR1 and CDR2 (germline): SEHNR, FQNEAQ (reference sequence). The CDR3 runs to 17 residues. After removal of 2 bases from V and 0 bases from J, the junction contained 7 bases not matched to a gene. The CDR3 sequence is CASSLLDRGRANYGYTF. CDR3 DNA sequence: TGTGCCAGCAGCTTATTGGACAGGGGAAGAGCTAACTATGGCTACACCTTC. The whole variable domain, remainder taken from reference TRBV7-9 and TRBJ1-2, is DTGVSQNPRHKITKRGQNVTFRCDPISEHNRLYWYRQTLGQGPEFLTYFQNEAQLEKSRLLSDRFSAERPKGSFSTLEIQRTEQGDSAMYLCASSLLDRGRANYGYTFGSGTRLTVV.

This rearrangement joins TRBV5-6 to TRBJ2-5; a possible D gene is TRBD1 (5 bases). CDR1 and CDR2 (germline): SGHDT, YYEEEE. V lost 4 bases to trimming and J lost 0 bases, with 16 bases between them. CDR3 length: 16 amino acids. The CDR3 nucleotides are TGTGCCAGCAGCCAAATGGGGCTGAAGTACCAAGAGACCCAGTACTTC. It codes for CASSQMGLKYQETQYF.

This chain links TRBV9 with TRBJ1-2; TRBD1 is a possible D gene (6 bases). CDR1 is SGDLS, CDR2 YYNGEE, per germline. Trimming took off 4 bases at V and 7 bases at J, with 14 bases between the two ends. The CDR3 contains 13 residues. CDR3 sequence: CASSFADSGGYTF. The DNA for the CDR3 is TGTGCCAGCAGCTTCGCGGACAGTGGTGGCTACACCTTC.